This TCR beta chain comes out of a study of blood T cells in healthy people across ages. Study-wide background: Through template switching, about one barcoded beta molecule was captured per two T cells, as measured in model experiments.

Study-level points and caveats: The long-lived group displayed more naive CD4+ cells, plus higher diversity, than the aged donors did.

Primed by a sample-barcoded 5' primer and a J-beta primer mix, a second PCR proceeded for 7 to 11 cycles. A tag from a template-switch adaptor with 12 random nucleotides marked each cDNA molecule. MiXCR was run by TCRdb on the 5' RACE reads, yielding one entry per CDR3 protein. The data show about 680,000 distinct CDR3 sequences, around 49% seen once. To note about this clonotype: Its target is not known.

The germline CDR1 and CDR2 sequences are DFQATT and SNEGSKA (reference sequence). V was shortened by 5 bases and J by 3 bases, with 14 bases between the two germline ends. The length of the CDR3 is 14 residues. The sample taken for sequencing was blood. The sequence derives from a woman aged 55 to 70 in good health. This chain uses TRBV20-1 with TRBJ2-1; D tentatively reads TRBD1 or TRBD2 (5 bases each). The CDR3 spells CSAGDRHLYNEQFF. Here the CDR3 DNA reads TGCAGTGCTGGGGACCGCCACCTCTACAATGAGCAGTTCTTC.